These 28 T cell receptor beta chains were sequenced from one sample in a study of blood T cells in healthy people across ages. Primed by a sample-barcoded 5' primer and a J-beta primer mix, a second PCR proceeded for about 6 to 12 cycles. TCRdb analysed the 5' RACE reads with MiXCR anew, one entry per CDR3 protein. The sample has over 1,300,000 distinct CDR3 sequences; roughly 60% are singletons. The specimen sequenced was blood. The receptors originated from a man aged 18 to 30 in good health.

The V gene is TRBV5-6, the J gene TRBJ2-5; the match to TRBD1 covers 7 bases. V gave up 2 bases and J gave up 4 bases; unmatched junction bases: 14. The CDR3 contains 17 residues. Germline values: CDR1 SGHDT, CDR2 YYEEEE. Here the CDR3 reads CASSFSYTGVKGETQYF. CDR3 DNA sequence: TGTGCCAGCAGCTTCAGTTACACAGGGGTGAAGGGAGAGACCCAGTACTTC.

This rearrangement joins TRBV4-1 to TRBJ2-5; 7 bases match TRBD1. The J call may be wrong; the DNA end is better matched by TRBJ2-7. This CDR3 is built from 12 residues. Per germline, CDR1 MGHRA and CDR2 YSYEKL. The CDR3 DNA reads TGCGCCAGCAGCAACACAGGGGACGAGCAGTACTTC. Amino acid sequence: CASSNTGDEQYF.

CDR3 residues: CASSGRQGVGEKLFF. The CDR3 DNA reads TGTGCCAGCAGTGGGAGACAGGGGGTTGGTGAAAAACTGTTTTTT. The chain uses TRBV25-1 and TRBJ1-4; TRBD1 agrees at 9 bases. V gave up 4 bases and J gave up 7 bases; unmatched junction bases: 7. CDR3 length: 15 amino acids. CDR1 and CDR2 from the germline V gene are MGHDK and SYGVNS.

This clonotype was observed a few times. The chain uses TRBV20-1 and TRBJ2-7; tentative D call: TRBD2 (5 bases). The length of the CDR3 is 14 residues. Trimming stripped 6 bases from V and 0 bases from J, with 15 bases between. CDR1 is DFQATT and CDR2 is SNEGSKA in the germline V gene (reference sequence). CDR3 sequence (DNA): TGCAGTGCCACCCTGGCGGGTAACTCCTACGAGCAGTACTTC. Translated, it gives CSATLAGNSYEQYF.

CDR3 residues: CATSRVLRGGKDEQFF. The CDR3 bases are TGTGCCACCAGCAGAGTTTTACGGGGGGGCAAGGATGAGCAGTTCTTC. The genes are TRBV15 and TRBJ2-1; TRBD2 matches at 8 bases. This CDR3 region has 16 residues. The germline CDR1 and CDR2 sequences are LNHNV and YYDKDF (reference sequence). V trimming: 1 base; J trimming: 8 bases; junction bases outside the gene matches: 10. The full variable domain, completed using reference TRBV15 and TRBJ2-1, is DAMVIQNPRYQVTQFGKPVTLSCSQTLNHNVMYWYQQKSSQAPKLLFHYYDKDFNNEADTPDNFQSRRPNTSFCFLDIRSPGLGDTAMYLCATSRVLRGGKDEQFFGPGTRLTVL.

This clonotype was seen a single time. CDR3 region: CASDKETPDTQYF. In nucleotides, the CDR3 is TGTGCCAGCGACAAGGAGACGCCAGATACGCAGTATTTT. V gene TRBV12-3 or TRBV12-4 combines with J gene TRBJ2-3; D not resolved. V lost 8 bases to trimming and J lost 4 bases, with 13 bases between them. The CDR3 covers 13 residues.

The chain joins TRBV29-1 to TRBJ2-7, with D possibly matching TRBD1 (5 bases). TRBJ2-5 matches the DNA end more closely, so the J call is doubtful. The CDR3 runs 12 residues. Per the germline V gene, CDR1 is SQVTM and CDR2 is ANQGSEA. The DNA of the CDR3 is TGCAGCGTTGGACAACAGGAAGAGACCCAGTACTTC. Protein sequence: CSVGQQEETQYF.

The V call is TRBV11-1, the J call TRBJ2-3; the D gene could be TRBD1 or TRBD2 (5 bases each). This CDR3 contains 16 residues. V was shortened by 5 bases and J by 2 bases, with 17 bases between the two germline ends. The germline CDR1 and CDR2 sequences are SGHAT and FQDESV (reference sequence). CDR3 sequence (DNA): TGTGCCAGCAGCCCAGAGGGGATCGGCACCACAGATACGCAGTATTTT. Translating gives CASSPEGIGTTDTQYF.

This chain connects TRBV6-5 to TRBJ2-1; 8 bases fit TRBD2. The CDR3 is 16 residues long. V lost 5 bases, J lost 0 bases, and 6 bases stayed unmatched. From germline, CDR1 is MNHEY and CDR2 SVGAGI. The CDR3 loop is CASSPKLAASYNEQFF. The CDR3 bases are TGTGCCAGCAGTCCCAAACTAGCGGCCTCCTACAATGAGCAGTTCTTC.

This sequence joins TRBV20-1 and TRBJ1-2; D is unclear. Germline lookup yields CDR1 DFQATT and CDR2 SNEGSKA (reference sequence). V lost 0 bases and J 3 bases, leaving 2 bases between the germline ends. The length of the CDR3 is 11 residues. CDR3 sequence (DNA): TGCAGTGCTAGAGAATACTATGGCTACACCTTC. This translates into CSAREYYGYTF.

The CDR3 protein is CASSPGGKGQYF. The DNA for the CDR3 is TGTGCCAGCAGCCCCGGGGGGAAGGGGCAGTACTTC. J is TRBJ2-4 and V is TRBV3-1, with TRBD2 matching 7 bases. The V gene's germline CDR1 is LGHDT and CDR2 YNNKEL (reference sequence). The CDR3 totals 12 residues. The J segment lost 13 bases and the V segment lost 4 bases, leaving 7 bases of the junction unmatched.

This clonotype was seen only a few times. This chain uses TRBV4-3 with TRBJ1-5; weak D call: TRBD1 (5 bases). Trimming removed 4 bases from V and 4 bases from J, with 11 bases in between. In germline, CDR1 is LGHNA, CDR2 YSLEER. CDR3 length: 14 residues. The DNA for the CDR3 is TGCGCCAGCAGCCTTACAGCAGGGAATCAGCCCCAGCATTTT. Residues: CASSLTAGNQPQHF.

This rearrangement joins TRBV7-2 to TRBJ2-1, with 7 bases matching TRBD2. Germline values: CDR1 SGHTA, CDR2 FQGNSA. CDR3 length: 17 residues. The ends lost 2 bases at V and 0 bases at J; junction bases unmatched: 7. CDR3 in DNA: TGTGCCAGCAGCTTATCCCGCTGGGGGGGCTCCTACAATGAGCAGTTCTTC. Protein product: CASSLSRWGGSYNEQFF.

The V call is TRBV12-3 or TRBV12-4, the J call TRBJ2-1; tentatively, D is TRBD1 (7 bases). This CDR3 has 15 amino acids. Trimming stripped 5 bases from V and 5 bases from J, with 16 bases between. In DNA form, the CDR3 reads TGTGCCAGCAGTCGCCGCGGCAGGGGGGACAATGAGCAGTTCTTC. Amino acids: CASSRRGRGDNEQFF.

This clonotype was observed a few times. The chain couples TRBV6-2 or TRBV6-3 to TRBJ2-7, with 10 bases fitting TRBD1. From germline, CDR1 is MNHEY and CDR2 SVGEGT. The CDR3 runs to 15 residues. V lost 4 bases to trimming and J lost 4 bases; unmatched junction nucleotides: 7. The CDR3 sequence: CASSSYGTGAYEQYF. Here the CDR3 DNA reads TGTGCCAGCAGTTCATACGGGACAGGGGCATACGAGCAGTACTTC.

DNA for the CDR3: TGTGCCAGCAGACCACCGGGTGGCAACGAGCAGTACTTC. Amino acid sequence: CASRPPGGNEQYF. This sequence joins TRBV6-2 or TRBV6-3 and TRBJ2-7, with D uncertain. The germline CDR1 and CDR2 sequences are MNHEY and SVGEGT. The CDR3 runs 13 residues. Trimming left V 6 bases short and J 5 bases short, with 14 bases between.

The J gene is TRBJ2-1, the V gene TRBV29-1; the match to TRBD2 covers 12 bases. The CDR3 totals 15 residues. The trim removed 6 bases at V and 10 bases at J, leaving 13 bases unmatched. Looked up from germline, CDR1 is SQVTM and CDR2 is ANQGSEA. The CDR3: CSVSGLAGSSYEQFF. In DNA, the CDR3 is TGCAGCGTCTCCGGACTAGCGGGGAGCTCCTACGAGCAGTTCTTC.

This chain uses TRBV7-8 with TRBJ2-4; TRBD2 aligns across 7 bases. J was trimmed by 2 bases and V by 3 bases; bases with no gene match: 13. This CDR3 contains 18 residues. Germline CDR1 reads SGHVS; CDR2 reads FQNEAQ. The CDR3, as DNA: TGTGCCAGCAGCTTCGGGTCTAGCGGCCTTTTTACCAAAAACATTCAGTACTTC. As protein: CASSFGSSGLFTKNIQYF.

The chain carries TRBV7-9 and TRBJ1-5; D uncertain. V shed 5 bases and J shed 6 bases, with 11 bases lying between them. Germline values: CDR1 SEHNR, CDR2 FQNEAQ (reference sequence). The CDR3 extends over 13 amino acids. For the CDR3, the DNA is TGTGCCAGCAGCGTAGAATGGGGTCAGCCCCAGCATTTT. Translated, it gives CASSVEWGQPQHF.

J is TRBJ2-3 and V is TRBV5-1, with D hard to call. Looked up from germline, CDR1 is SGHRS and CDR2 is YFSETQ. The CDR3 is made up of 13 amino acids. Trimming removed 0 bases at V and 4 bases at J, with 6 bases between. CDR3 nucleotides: TGCGCCAGCAGCTTGGAGAACCCAGATACGCAGTATTTT. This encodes CASSLENPDTQYF.

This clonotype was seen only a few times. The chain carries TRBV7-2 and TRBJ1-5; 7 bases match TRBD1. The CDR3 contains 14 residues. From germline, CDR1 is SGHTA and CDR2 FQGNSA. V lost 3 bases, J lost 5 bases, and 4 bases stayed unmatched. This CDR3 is CASSLRQGYQPQHF. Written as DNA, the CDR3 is TGTGCCAGCAGCTTGCGACAGGGTTATCAGCCCCAGCATTTT.

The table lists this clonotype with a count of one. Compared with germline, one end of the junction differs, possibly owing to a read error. CDR3 in DNA: TGTGCCGGCAGCCCCGGGTATACGCAGTATTTT. Translating gives CAGSPGYTQYF. The V call is TRBV11-2, the J call TRBJ2-3, with D unresolved. The CDR3 consists of 11 residues. From germline, CDR1 is SGHAT and CDR2 FQNNGV.

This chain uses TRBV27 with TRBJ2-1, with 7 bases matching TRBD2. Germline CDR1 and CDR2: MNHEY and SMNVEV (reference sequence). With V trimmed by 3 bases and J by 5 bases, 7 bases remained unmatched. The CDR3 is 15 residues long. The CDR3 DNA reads TGTGCCAGCAGTTTGCTGTGGACTAGTAACAATGAGCAGTTCTTC. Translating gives CASSLLWTSNNEQFF.

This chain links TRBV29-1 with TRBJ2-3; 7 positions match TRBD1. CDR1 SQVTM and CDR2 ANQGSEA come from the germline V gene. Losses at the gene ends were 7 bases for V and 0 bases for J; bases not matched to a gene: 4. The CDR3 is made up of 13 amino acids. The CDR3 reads CSGDSASTDTQYF. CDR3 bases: TGCAGCGGGGACAGCGCTAGCACAGATACGCAGTATTTT.

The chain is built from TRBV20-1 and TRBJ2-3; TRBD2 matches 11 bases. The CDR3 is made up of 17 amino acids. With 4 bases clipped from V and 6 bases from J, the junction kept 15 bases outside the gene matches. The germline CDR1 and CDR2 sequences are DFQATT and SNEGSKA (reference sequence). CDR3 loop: CSAMLAGGIGHMDTQYF. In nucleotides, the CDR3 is TGCAGTGCTATGTTAGCGGGAGGGATAGGGCACATGGATACGCAGTATTTT.

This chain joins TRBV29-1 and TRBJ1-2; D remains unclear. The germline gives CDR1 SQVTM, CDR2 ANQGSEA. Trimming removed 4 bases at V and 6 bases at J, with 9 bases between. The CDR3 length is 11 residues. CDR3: CSVAPVNGYTF. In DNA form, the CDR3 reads TGCAGCGTTGCTCCCGTGAATGGCTACACCTTC.

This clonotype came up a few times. In DNA form, the CDR3 reads TGTGCCAGCAGCGTAGTGAGCGGGGGGGAATCTAGCACAGATACGCAGTATTTT. It encodes CASSVVSGGESSTDTQYF. V is TRBV9 and J is TRBJ2-3; 10 bases match TRBD2. V was clipped by 0 bases and J by 0 bases; unmatched bases: 7. The CDR3 loop spans 18 amino acids. Germline CDR1 is SGDLS and CDR2 is YYNGEE.

CDR3 bases: TGTGCCAGCAGCTTAGGAGACAGTTTTATGCGTCGTGAGCAGTACTTC. Protein: CASSLGDSFMRREQYF. The gene calls are TRBV7-8 and TRBJ2-5, with TRBD1 as a possible D gene (5 bases). Germline V gene lookup returns CDR1 SGHVS and CDR2 FQNEAQ. The CDR3 has 16 amino acids. Trimming shortened V by 1 base and J by 11 bases, and 23 bases separated the two germline ends.